This TCR beta chain was recorded in a study of cytomegalovirus exposure and HLA in healthy donors. Across the whole study: Most genotyped donors, 75% to 85% of about 360, had Caucasian-associated genetic ancestry.

PCR was performed using 60 Vbeta and 13 Jbeta primers. Data came from immunoSEQ multiplex PCR; TCRdb stores just in-frame clones and leaves some out. The sample lists under 150,000 clones; around 85% were seen once. At collection, donors were nominally healthy, but unrecorded immune exposures were probable. J lost 8 bases, V lost 0 bases, and 6 bases had no gene match. This CDR3 has 16 residues. CDR1 MNHNS and CDR2 SASEGT come from the germline V gene. The genes are TRBV6-1 and TRBJ2-1, with 11 bases lining up with TRBD1. This clonotype was sampled from a boy aged 10-17 years in good health and CMV-seronegative. Sequenced material: PBMCs. This chain's CDR3 is CASSEALGQGAHEQFF. CDR3 bases: TGTGCCAGCAGTGAAGCGCTAGGACAGGGGGCGCATGAGCAGTTCTTC.